This entry features one T cell receptor beta chain sequence. Other DNA sequences in the same sample also yield this CDR3. Profiled with immunoSEQ multiplex PCR; TCRdb holds only in-frame clones, not every one. The sample lists over 450,000 clones, roughly 89% seen once, with 0.8% to 0.9% in the top ten. The V end lost 9 bases, the J end lost 1 base, and 6 bases lay between the germline ends. From germline, CDR1 is SGHNT and CDR2 YENEEA. The CDR3 loop spans 12 amino acids. The source of the sample is a study of blood T cell repertoires in COVID-19. The V and J genes are TRBV11-3 and TRBJ2-2; D is unclear. Sequencing was done on a sample of peripheral blood. The clonotype comes from a young man with COVID-19, enrolled during active disease. The CDR3 region has the DNA TGTGCCAGTGGCCAGAACACCGGGGAGCTGTTTTTT. Its translation is CASGQNTGELFF.